This TCR beta chain was identified in a study of blood T cells in healthy people across ages. Study as a whole: In model experiments, template switching was able to capture about one barcoded beta molecule for every two T cells that were present. Whole-study results and caveats: Roughly linear age-related decline in beta diversity appeared, significant by age about 37. A strong correlation between TCR beta diversity and naive T cell percentage was seen.

The V gene's germline CDR1 is SGHRS and CDR2 YFSETQ. V lost 4 bases, J lost 5 bases, and 17 bases lay in between. The CDR3 sequence is 15 residues long. As regards this clonotype: Its antigen is not known.

Through a sample-barcoded 5' primer and a J-beta primer mix, a second PCR was run for roughly 6 to 12 cycles. Each TCR beta cDNA got a 12-nucleotide random molecular identifier. TCRdb reprocessed the 5' RACE reads with MiXCR, giving one entry per CDR3 protein. Of 1,300,000 or so distinct CDR3 sequences listed, approximately 59% are singletons. This chain links TRBV5-1 with TRBJ2-3; perhaps TRBD1 as D (5 bases). The clonotype was recovered from a young man in good health. The sample consisted of blood. CDR3 sequence: CASSPSVGLIDTQYF. The CDR3 DNA reads TGCGCCAGCAGCCCCTCCGTGGGGCTAATAGATACGCAGTATTTT.